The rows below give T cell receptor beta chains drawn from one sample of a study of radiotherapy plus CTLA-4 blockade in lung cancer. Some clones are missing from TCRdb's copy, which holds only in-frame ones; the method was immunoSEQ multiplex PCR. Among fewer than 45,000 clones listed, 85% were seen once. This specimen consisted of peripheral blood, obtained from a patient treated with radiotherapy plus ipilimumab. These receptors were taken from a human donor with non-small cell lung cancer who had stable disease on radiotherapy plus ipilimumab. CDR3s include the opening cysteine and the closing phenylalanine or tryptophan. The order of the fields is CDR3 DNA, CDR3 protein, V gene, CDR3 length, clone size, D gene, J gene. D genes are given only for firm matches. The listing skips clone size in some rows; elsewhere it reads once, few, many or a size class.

cdr3_nt: TGTGCCAGCTCACCGACTAGCGGGAGGGGTGGAGATACGCAGTATTTT; cdr3_aa: CASSPTSGRGGDTQYF; v_call: TRBV18; cdr3_length: 16; clone_size: .; d_call: TRBD2; j_call: TRBJ2-3
cdr3_nt: TGTGCCAGCAGCATCGGACAGACCCTAACTAATGAAAAACTGTTTTTT; cdr3_aa: CASSIGQTLTNEKLFF; v_call: TRBV11-2; cdr3_length: 16; clone_size: .; d_call: .; j_call: TRBJ1-4
cdr3_nt: TGTGCCAGCCGGCGCGGGGGCTCCACAGATACGCAGTATTTT; cdr3_aa: CASRRGGSTDTQYF; v_call: TRBV11-2; cdr3_length: 14; clone_size: .; d_call: .; j_call: TRBJ2-3
cdr3_nt: TGTGCCAGCAGTTTAAGGGACAGGGTCCACGAGCAGTACTTC; cdr3_aa: CASSLRDRVHEQYF; v_call: TRBV27; cdr3_length: 14; clone_size: .; d_call: TRBD1; j_call: TRBJ2-7
cdr3_nt: TGTGCCAGCAGCTTATTAGCGGGAGTGGGAGATACGCAGTATTTT; cdr3_aa: CASSLLAGVGDTQYF; v_call: TRBV7-3; cdr3_length: 15; clone_size: .; d_call: TRBD2; j_call: TRBJ2-3
cdr3_nt: TGTGCCAGCAGCCAAGTGCAACTAGCGGGAGAAGAGTACTTC; cdr3_aa: CASSQVQLAGEEYF; v_call: TRBV14; cdr3_length: 14; clone_size: few; d_call: TRBD2; j_call: TRBJ2-7
cdr3_nt: TGCAGCGTTTCTCTAGCCGGGACAGGGGTCTACGAGCAGTACTTC; cdr3_aa: CSVSLAGTGVYEQYF; v_call: TRBV29-1; cdr3_length: 15; clone_size: .; d_call: TRBD1; j_call: TRBJ2-7
cdr3_nt: TGTGCCAGTACCCAATTGAAAATTAGGGGACTAGCGGGAGTTCTGTACTTC; cdr3_aa: CASTQLKIRGLAGVLYF; v_call: TRBV19; cdr3_length: 17; clone_size: .; d_call: TRBD2; j_call: TRBJ2-7
cdr3_nt: TGTGCCAGTGGACTAGCGGGAGTATCCCACGAGCAGTACTTC; cdr3_aa: CASGLAGVSHEQYF; v_call: TRBV6-1; cdr3_length: 14; clone_size: once; d_call: TRBD2; j_call: TRBJ2-7
cdr3_nt: TGTGCCAGCAGCTCAGCCGGGACAGTCTACGAGCAGTACTTC; cdr3_aa: CASSSAGTVYEQYF; v_call: TRBV5-4; cdr3_length: 14; clone_size: .; d_call: TRBD1; j_call: TRBJ2-7
cdr3_nt: TGTGCCAGCAGTTTCTTCCCCACAGGGTCGGGATCCGAGCAGTACTTC; cdr3_aa: CASSFFPTGSGSEQYF; v_call: TRBV6-5; cdr3_length: 16; clone_size: once; d_call: .; j_call: TRBJ2-7
cdr3_nt: TGTGCCAGCAGCTTGGGACAGGCGGACACCGGGGAGCTGTTTTTT; cdr3_aa: CASSLGQADTGELFF; v_call: TRBV11-3; cdr3_length: 15; clone_size: .; d_call: TRBD1; j_call: TRBJ2-2
cdr3_nt: TGTGCCATCACCCGGGATATCAATCAGCCCCAGCATTTT; cdr3_aa: CAITRDINQPQHF; v_call: TRBV10-3; cdr3_length: 13; clone_size: few; d_call: .; j_call: TRBJ1-5
cdr3_nt: TGCGCCAGCAGCCCGGGGACTAGCGGGCGGTACGAGCAGTACTTC; cdr3_aa: CASSPGTSGRYEQYF; v_call: TRBV4-3; cdr3_length: 15; clone_size: large; d_call: TRBD2; j_call: TRBJ2-7
cdr3_nt: TGCGCCAGCAGCCAAGAATGGGGGACAGGGGAATATGGCTACACCTTC; cdr3_aa: CASSQEWGTGEYGYTF; v_call: TRBV4-3; cdr3_length: 16; clone_size: .; d_call: TRBD1; j_call: TRBJ1-2
cdr3_nt: TGTGCCACTCAATACTCCCAGGAGGCAGGGACCCAGTACTTC; cdr3_aa: CATQYSQEAGTQYF; v_call: TRBV10-3; cdr3_length: 14; clone_size: .; d_call: .; j_call: TRBJ2-5
cdr3_nt: TGTGCCTGGAGTGCCCCCCCGGACGAGCAGTACTTC; cdr3_aa: CAWSAPPDEQYF; v_call: TRBV30; cdr3_length: 12; clone_size: .; d_call: .; j_call: TRBJ2-7
cdr3_nt: TGTGCCAGCAGCTTGGCTACTAGATCCGGGGAGCTGTTTTTT; cdr3_aa: CASSLATRSGELFF; v_call: TRBV5-4; cdr3_length: 14; clone_size: .; d_call: .; j_call: TRBJ2-2
cdr3_nt: TGTGCCAGCAGCTCCATGACGGGGGGGGCTGAAGCTTTCTTT; cdr3_aa: CASSSMTGGAEAFF; v_call: TRBV7-2; cdr3_length: 14; clone_size: .; d_call: .; j_call: TRBJ1-1
cdr3_nt: TGTGCCAGCAGCGACCAGGGTTCTGGAAACACCATATATTTT; cdr3_aa: CASSDQGSGNTIYF; v_call: TRBV5-4; cdr3_length: 14; clone_size: few; d_call: .; j_call: TRBJ1-3
cdr3_nt: TGTGCCAGCAGCCCCCCCCTCAGGGGCCCGCGCGCGAAAACTGAAGCTTTCTTT; cdr3_aa: CASSPPLRGPRAKTEAFF; v_call: TRBV7-9; cdr3_length: 18; clone_size: .; d_call: .; j_call: TRBJ1-1
cdr3_nt: TGTGCCAGCAGCCTACCGACTAGCGGGACCCCCTGGGAGCAGTACTTC; cdr3_aa: CASSLPTSGTPWEQYF; v_call: TRBV5-4; cdr3_length: 16; clone_size: once; d_call: TRBD2; j_call: TRBJ2-7
cdr3_nt: TGTGCCAGTAGGCTCTTAGCGGGCGGGGAGCAGTACTTC; cdr3_aa: CASRLLAGGEQYF; v_call: TRBV19; cdr3_length: 13; clone_size: .; d_call: TRBD2; j_call: TRBJ2-5
cdr3_nt: TGTGCCAGGGGAGGGGCAGGGCACAATGAGCAGTTCTTC; cdr3_aa: CARGGAGHNEQFF; v_call: TRBV6-1; cdr3_length: 13; clone_size: .; d_call: TRBD2; j_call: TRBJ2-1
cdr3_nt: TGCGCCAGCAGCTACCGACTAGCGGGAGGATACGAGCAGTACTTC; cdr3_aa: CASSYRLAGGYEQYF; v_call: TRBV4-1; cdr3_length: 15; clone_size: .; d_call: TRBD2; j_call: TRBJ2-7
cdr3_nt: TGTGCCAGCAGCCAATTCGGGACAGGCCTTGGCTACACCTTC; cdr3_aa: CASSQFGTGLGYTF; v_call: TRBV14; cdr3_length: 14; clone_size: .; d_call: TRBD1; j_call: TRBJ1-2
cdr3_nt: TGTGCCAGCGGACTAGCGGGAGGAAATGAGCAGTTCTTC; cdr3_aa: CASGLAGGNEQFF; v_call: TRBV6-6; cdr3_length: 13; clone_size: .; d_call: TRBD2; j_call: TRBJ2-1
cdr3_nt: TGCGCCAGCAGCTTCGGGGCAGGGGGCTTACCTTCTTCGAACACTGAAGCTTTCTTT; cdr3_aa: CASSFGAGGLPSSNTEAFF; v_call: TRBV5-1; cdr3_length: 19; clone_size: .; d_call: TRBD1; j_call: TRBJ1-1
cdr3_nt: TGTGCCAGCAGCTTGGTGAGCGGACAGGGGACACTGGGCTACACCTTC; cdr3_aa: CASSLVSGQGTLGYTF; v_call: TRBV5-6; cdr3_length: 16; clone_size: once; d_call: TRBD1; j_call: TRBJ1-2
cdr3_nt: TGTGCCAGCTCACCACTAACTAGCGGGAACACCGGGGAGCTGTTTTTT; cdr3_aa: CASSPLTSGNTGELFF; v_call: TRBV18; cdr3_length: 16; clone_size: .; d_call: TRBD2; j_call: TRBJ2-2
cdr3_nt: TGTGCCAGCAGCTCCCCTCTTGGGGGAGGGCCGCGGCGGTTCTTC; cdr3_aa: CASSSPLGGGPRRFF; v_call: TRBV7-9; cdr3_length: 15; clone_size: .; d_call: TRBD2; j_call: TRBJ2-1
cdr3_nt: TGTGCCAGCAGCCCAGAGCGGGAGTTTTATTCAGATACGCAGTATTTT; cdr3_aa: CASSPEREFYSDTQYF; v_call: TRBV7-9; cdr3_length: 16; clone_size: .; d_call: TRBD2; j_call: TRBJ2-3
cdr3_nt: TGTGCCAGTAGTTCCGGACAGGGCAACACCGGGGAGCTGTTTTTT; cdr3_aa: CASSSGQGNTGELFF; v_call: TRBV19; cdr3_length: 15; clone_size: .; d_call: TRBD1; j_call: TRBJ2-2
cdr3_nt: TGTGCCAGCAGCAGGGGGCGTGGATACGAGCAGTACTTC; cdr3_aa: CASSRGRGYEQYF; v_call: TRBV2; cdr3_length: 13; clone_size: .; d_call: TRBD1; j_call: TRBJ2-7
cdr3_nt: TGCAGCGTTTTTAACAGGGGCTCGTACGAGCAGTACTTC; cdr3_aa: CSVFNRGSYEQYF; v_call: TRBV29-1; cdr3_length: 13; clone_size: .; d_call: TRBD1; j_call: TRBJ2-7
cdr3_nt: TGTGCCAGCTCGCAGGGTAATGAAAAACTGTTTTTT; cdr3_aa: CASSQGNEKLFF; v_call: TRBV18; cdr3_length: 12; clone_size: .; d_call: .; j_call: TRBJ1-4
cdr3_nt: TGTGCCAGCAGCTTTCAGTGGGCTCCTTTGGGCCTCGAGCAGTACTTC; cdr3_aa: CASSFQWAPLGLEQYF; v_call: TRBV7-2; cdr3_length: 16; clone_size: .; d_call: .; j_call: TRBJ2-7
cdr3_nt: TGTGCCAGCAGTTGGCGGGGGCTTGGGGAAAAACTGTTTTTT; cdr3_aa: CASSWRGLGEKLFF; v_call: TRBV2; cdr3_length: 14; clone_size: .; d_call: .; j_call: TRBJ1-4
cdr3_nt: TGCGCCAGCAGCCAAGGTATAGGGACAGGGGCTTCTGAAGCTTTCTTT; cdr3_aa: CASSQGIGTGASEAFF; v_call: TRBV4-3; cdr3_length: 16; clone_size: .; d_call: TRBD1; j_call: TRBJ1-1
cdr3_nt: TGTGCCAGCAGTCTGTGGGGCCATGACAGGGGCGGAAGCACAGATACGCAGTATTTT; cdr3_aa: CASSLWGHDRGGSTDTQYF; v_call: TRBV28; cdr3_length: 19; clone_size: .; d_call: TRBD1; j_call: TRBJ2-3
cdr3_nt: TGTGCCAGCAGCTTAGGGACAGGCCATCTTGAGCAGTACTTC; cdr3_aa: CASSLGTGHLEQYF; v_call: TRBV7-6; cdr3_length: 14; clone_size: .; d_call: TRBD1; j_call: TRBJ2-7
cdr3_nt: TGCGCCAGCAGCCAAGATGTCGGGGGACAGGGGTCGGGCTACACCTTC; cdr3_aa: CASSQDVGGQGSGYTF; v_call: TRBV4-3; cdr3_length: 16; clone_size: .; d_call: TRBD1; j_call: TRBJ1-2
cdr3_nt: TGTGCCAGCACCGGCGGGGACAACATTCAGTACTTC; cdr3_aa: CASTGGDNIQYF; v_call: TRBV11-2; cdr3_length: 12; clone_size: .; d_call: .; j_call: TRBJ2-4
cdr3_nt: TGTGCCAGCAGCTTAGGAACTAGCGGGAGATCGGGGGAGCAGTACTTC; cdr3_aa: CASSLGTSGRSGEQYF; v_call: TRBV7-2; cdr3_length: 16; clone_size: .; d_call: TRBD2; j_call: TRBJ2-7
cdr3_nt: TGTGCCAGCAGCGCGGGACTAGCGAGGGTTCGGGATGAGCAGTTCTTC; cdr3_aa: CASSAGLARVRDEQFF; v_call: TRBV5-8; cdr3_length: 16; clone_size: once; d_call: TRBD2; j_call: TRBJ2-1
cdr3_nt: TGTGCCAGCAGCACGCGACTAGCGAACACCGGGGAGCTGTTTTTT; cdr3_aa: CASSTRLANTGELFF; v_call: TRBV7-2; cdr3_length: 15; clone_size: .; d_call: .; j_call: TRBJ2-2
cdr3_nt: TGCGCCAGCAGCTTGGGGGAGAGGGAGGTCCAGTACTTC; cdr3_aa: CASSLGEREVQYF; v_call: TRBV5-1; cdr3_length: 13; clone_size: .; d_call: .; j_call: TRBJ2-5
cdr3_nt: TGTGCCAGCCGGACCCCCTCACTAGCAGGGACGCAGTATTTT; cdr3_aa: CASRTPSLAGTQYF; v_call: TRBV28; cdr3_length: 14; clone_size: .; d_call: .; j_call: TRBJ2-3